The 23 T cell receptor beta chains below come from one sample, sequenced in a study of cytomegalovirus exposure and HLA in healthy donors. PCR amplification relied on 60 Vbeta primers (plus 13 Jbeta primers). The data were produced by immunoSEQ multiplex PCR, yet TCRdb's version contains in-frame clones alone and is incomplete. The sample holds about 94,000 clones, roughly three quarters seen once. Material: PBMCs. The receptors derive from a woman in her fifties or sixties in good health and CMV-seronegative.

The chain links TRBV5-6 to TRBJ1-5; a weak D match, TRBD1 (6 bases). The CDR3 extends over 16 amino acids. Germline-derived CDR1 and CDR2 are SGHDT and YYEEEE. The V and J ends lost 2 bases and 4 bases respectively, with 16 bases between them. The CDR3 nucleotides are TGTGCCAGCAGCTTTGGCGGGGGGCTGGGGAATCAGCCCCAGCATTTT. It specifies CASSFGGGLGNQPQHF. Together with reference TRBV5-6 and TRBJ1-5, the CDR3 gives the full variable domain: DAGVTQSPTHLIKTRGQQVTLRCSPKSGHDTVSWYQQALGQGPQFIFQYYEEEERQRGNFPDRFSGHQFPNYSSELNVNALLLGDSALYLCASSFGGGLGNQPQHFGDGTRLSIL.

This chain uses TRBV9 with TRBJ1-4, with 9 bases lining up with TRBD1. J gave up 7 bases and V 4 bases, and 8 bases lay outside the gene matches. The V gene's germline CDR1 is SGDLS and CDR2 YYNGEE. CDR3 length: 15 residues. The CDR3 nucleotides are TGTGCCAGCAGCCCCCCGGGACAGGGAAGTGAAAAACTGTTTTTT. Translating it yields CASSPPGQGSEKLFF.

This chain connects TRBV10-2 to TRBJ2-6, with 9 bases fitting TRBD1. The CDR3 loop spans 17 amino acids. The ends lost 7 bases at V and 0 bases at J; junction bases unmatched: 7. Germline V gives CDR1 WSHSY, CDR2 SAAADI. This CDR3 is CASKRDRGISGANVLTF. In DNA form, the CDR3 reads TGCGCCAGCAAAAGAGACAGGGGGATCTCTGGGGCCAACGTCCTGACTTTC.

The CDR3 protein is CASMPGGGNQPQHF. CDR3 coding DNA: TGTGCCAGCATGCCTGGAGGGGGCAATCAGCCCCAGCATTTT. The genes are TRBV6-5 and TRBJ1-5; D is possibly TRBD1 (5 bases). V was clipped by 7 bases and J by 2 bases, with 12 bases between them. CDR3 length: 14 residues. CDR1 is MNHEY and CDR2 is SVGAGI in the germline V gene.

CDR3 sequence: CASSLGTSGRDQETQYF. As DNA, the CDR3 is TGCGCCAGCAGCTTGGGGACTAGCGGGAGGGACCAAGAGACCCAGTACTTC. This rearrangement joins TRBV5-1 to TRBJ2-5; 15 bases align to TRBD2. Germline CDR1 and CDR2: SGHRS and YFSETQ. CDR3 length: 17 residues. V lost 0 bases to trimming and J lost 0 bases; unmatched junction nucleotides: 0.

This clone was found once. The genes are TRBV9 and TRBJ2-1, with no clear D. The germline V gene encodes CDR1 SGDLS and CDR2 YYNGEE. Trimming removed 0 bases at V and 0 bases at J, with 16 bases between. The CDR3 is made up of 18 amino acids. CDR3 region: CASSVAPPTSPSYNEQFF. DNA for the CDR3: TGTGCCAGCAGCGTAGCCCCACCGACATCGCCCTCCTACAATGAGCAGTTCTTC. Supplemented by reference TRBV9 and TRBJ2-1, the full variable domain reads DSGVTQTPKHLITATGQRVTLRCSPRSGDLSVYWYQQSLDQGLQFLIQYYNGEERAKGNILERFSAQQFPDLHSELNLSSLELGDSALYFCASSVAPPTSPSYNEQFFGPGTRLTVL.

CDR3 region: CASSYSGGDSNYGYTF. In DNA, the CDR3 is TGTGCCAGCAGTTACTCGGGAGGGGACTCTAACTATGGCTACACCTTC. The V gene is TRBV6-6, the J gene TRBJ1-2, with D perhaps TRBD1 (5 bases). Germline lookup yields CDR1 MNHNY and CDR2 SVGAGI (reference sequence). CDR3 size: 16 residues. Trimming took off 0 bases at V and 0 bases at J, with 11 bases between the two ends.

The V gene is TRBV7-9, the J gene TRBJ1-1; 7 bases fit TRBD1. CDR1 SEHNR and CDR2 FQNEAQ come from the germline V gene (reference sequence). Germline trimming cut 5 bases from V and 6 bases from J; bases unmatched to any gene: 12. The CDR3 sequence is 15 residues long. The chain's CDR3 is CASSQTGTVTSEAFF. CDR3 DNA sequence: TGTGCCAGCAGCCAAACCGGGACAGTGACTTCTGAAGCTTTCTTT.

This clone appeared a few times. This chain joins TRBV4-3 and TRBJ2-6; no clear D gene. Germline V gene data show CDR1 as LGHNA and CDR2 as YSLEER. The V end lost 0 bases, the J end lost 0 bases, and 6 bases lay between the germline ends. CDR3 length equals 16 residues. The CDR3 sequence is CASSQDSASGANVLTF. In DNA, the CDR3 is TGCGCCAGCAGCCAAGACAGCGCCTCTGGGGCCAACGTCCTGACTTTC.

This rearrangement joins TRBV30 to TRBJ2-1, with D uncertain. Per germline, CDR1 GTSNPN and CDR2 SVGIG (reference sequence). CDR3 size: 13 residues. Trimming stripped 3 bases from V and 4 bases from J, with 10 bases between. CDR3 nucleotide sequence: TGTGCCTGGAGAACTACCCTATACAATGAGCAGTTCTTC. Encoded protein: CAWRTTLYNEQFF.

The chain has TRBV28 and TRBJ2-1, with D possibly matching TRBD1 (5 bases). V lost 5 bases to trimming and J lost 10 bases, with 15 bases between them. Germline V gene lookup returns CDR1 MDHEN and CDR2 SYDVKM. The CDR3 runs 13 residues. As DNA, the CDR3 is TGTGCCAGCAGTCGGCCAAGGGGAACCGAGCAGTTCTTC. Translation gives CASSRPRGTEQFF.

V and J are TRBV5-6 and TRBJ1-2; D remains ambiguous. Germline lookup yields CDR1 SGHDT and CDR2 YYEEEE. The V gene lost 0 bases and the J gene lost 5 bases, with 8 bases spanning the gap. CDR3 length: 13 residues. The CDR3 is CASSLAGMYGYTF. CDR3 sequence (DNA): TGTGCCAGCAGCTTGGCGGGAATGTATGGCTACACCTTC.

This sequence joins TRBV15 and TRBJ1-2; D gene uncertain. With 0 bases removed from V and 1 base from J, the gap between germline ends came to 18 bases. Germline loops: CDR1 LNHNV, CDR2 YYDKDF (reference sequence). The CDR3 is 18 amino acids. CDR3 loop: CATSRDRSAAGVNYGYTF. Here the CDR3 DNA reads TGTGCCACCAGCAGAGATCGGTCGGCCGCAGGCGTTAACTATGGCTACACCTTC.

J is TRBJ2-7 and V is TRBV6-6; the match to TRBD1 covers 8 bases. The V gene's germline CDR1 is MNHNY and CDR2 SVGAGI (reference sequence). This CDR3 has 14 residues. With V trimmed by 1 base and J by 3 bases, 2 bases remained unmatched. The CDR3 coding sequence is TGTGCCAGCAGTTACTTGGACAGGGACTACGAGCAGTACTTC. It translates to CASSYLDRDYEQYF.

This chain links TRBV10-2 with TRBJ2-5; 11 nucleotides align to TRBD1. Germline V gene sequence: CDR1 WSHSY, CDR2 SAAADI. The J segment lost 2 bases and the V segment lost 6 bases, leaving 11 bases of the junction unmatched. This CDR3 is built from 17 residues. This CDR3 reads CASSYGWDRGLQETQYF. The CDR3 nucleotides read TGCGCCAGCAGCTACGGGTGGGACAGGGGGTTGCAAGAGACCCAGTACTTC.

This chain joins TRBV30 and TRBJ2-5, with D possibly being TRBD2 (5 bases). The CDR3 consists of 15 residues. Germline CDR1 reads GTSNPN; CDR2 reads SVGIG (reference sequence). Trimming took off 2 bases at V and 0 bases at J, with 13 bases between the two ends. The CDR3 sequence is CAWSKSGWYQETQYF. The CDR3 DNA reads as TGTGCCTGGAGTAAAAGCGGATGGTACCAAGAGACCCAGTACTTC.

This chain joins TRBV4-3 and TRBJ2-3, with TRBD2 identical over 10 bases. V lost 3 bases, J lost 4 bases, and 4 bases stayed unmatched. From germline, CDR1 is LGHNA and CDR2 YSLEER. The CDR3 extends over 15 amino acids. The DNA of the CDR3 is TGCGCCAGCAGCCATGCAGCGGGGGGGCCAGATACGCAGTATTTT. Residues: CASSHAAGGPDTQYF.

This clone was observed once. The gene calls are TRBV10-3 and TRBJ1-1; D is uncertain. With 3 bases removed from V and 0 bases from J, the gap between germline ends came to 8 bases. The CDR3 spans 14 residues. CDR1 ENHRY and CDR2 SYGVKD come from the germline V gene. The CDR3 loop is CAISESRMNTEAFF. CDR3 sequence (DNA): TGTGCCATCAGTGAATCTAGAATGAACACTGAAGCTTTCTTT.

The gene calls are TRBV27 and TRBJ2-7, with TRBD2 as a possible D gene (6 bases). Germline V gene sequence: CDR1 MNHEY, CDR2 SMNVEV (reference sequence). Trimming removed 6 bases from V and 4 bases from J, with 13 bases in between. This CDR3 contains 13 residues. The CDR3 DNA follows: TGTGCCAGCAGAGTTAGAGGAGGGTACGAGCAGTACTTC. Protein sequence: CASRVRGGYEQYF.

This clone was recorded only once. CDR3 bases: TGTGCCAGCAGCTCGGGAATCATGAACACTGAAGCTTTCTTT. It specifies CASSSGIMNTEAFF. This chain uses TRBV7-9 with TRBJ1-1; D remains ambiguous. V gave up 4 bases and J gave up 0 bases, with 9 bases separating them. The germline V gene encodes CDR1 SEHNR and CDR2 FQNEAQ (reference sequence). The CDR3 has 14 amino acids.

This clone came up once. The V gene is TRBV5-1, the J gene TRBJ2-1, with a possible D match to TRBD2 (7 bases). Trimming stripped 2 bases from V and 7 bases from J, with 13 bases between. The CDR3 loop spans 14 amino acids. Germline-derived CDR1 and CDR2 are SGHRS and YFSETQ. CDR3 nucleotides: TGCGCCAGCAGCTTCGGGGGGCTGAGAAATGAGCAGTTCTTC. Translated, it gives CASSFGGLRNEQFF. Drawing the rest from reference TRBV5-1 and TRBJ2-1, the complete variable domain is KAGVTQTPRYLIKTRGQQVTLSCSPISGHRSVSWYQQTPGQGLQFLFEYFSETQRNKGNFPGRFSGRQFSNSRSEMNVSTLELGDSALYLCASSFGGLRNEQFFGPGTRLTVL.

V gene TRBV6-4 combines with J gene TRBJ2-2; 10 bases map to TRBD2. This CDR3 region has 17 residues. Losses at the gene ends were 4 bases for V and 3 bases for J; bases not matched to a gene: 8. CDR1 and CDR2 from the germline V gene are MRHNA and SNTAGT. CDR3 in amino acids: CASSVSAGGPDTGELFF. The CDR3 coding sequence is TGTGCCAGCAGTGTCTCAGCGGGGGGGCCCGACACCGGGGAGCTGTTTTTT.

The chain uses TRBV19 and TRBJ2-1; TRBD2 is a possible D gene (5 bases). Germline V gene sequence: CDR1 LNHDA, CDR2 SQIVND (reference sequence). The CDR3 is made up of 14 amino acids. V shed 7 bases and J shed 3 bases, with 13 bases lying between them. Here the CDR3 reads CASNPTISYNEQFF. CDR3 in DNA: TGTGCCAGTAACCCGACTATAAGCTACAATGAGCAGTTCTTC.